This TCR beta chain was sequenced for a study of blood T cell repertoires in COVID-19. For the study at large: Samples representing acute and convalescent COVID-19 were sourced from the United States, Italy and Spain. PBMCs, B-cell-depleted T cells, or T cells were the source of the cDNA or gDNA that made up the material.

The CDR3 consists of 14 residues. J lost 6 bases, V lost 3 bases, and 2 bases had no gene match. Germline-derived CDR1 and CDR2 are SEHNR and FQNEAQ (reference sequence). Data came from immunoSEQ multiplex PCR; TCRdb stores just in-frame clones and leaves some out. The top ten clones hold about 5.7% of a sample with 150,000 to 200,000 clones, about four fifths of them seen once. The source of this sequence is a woman in her thirties or forties with acute or convalescent COVID-19. The rearrangement links TRBV7-9 to TRBJ1-4, with 9 bases lining up with TRBD1. Sequencing was performed on peripheral blood. CDR3 in amino acids: CASSFWTGDEKLFF. DNA for the CDR3: TGTGCCAGCAGCTTTTGGACAGGGGATGAAAAACTGTTTTTT.